What follows describes a single T cell receptor (beta chain). Its antigen is currently not known. One base away there is no much larger clone; base qualities are not given. The CDR3 runs 13 amino acids, cysteine and phenylalanine included. The sequence is cut down to CDR3 DNA, 39 bases in frame from base 1. Between the V and J ends, shortened by 2 bases and 1 base respectively, the junction contains 5 bases. The CDR1 and CDR2 encoded by the germline V gene (reference sequence) are LNHDA and SQIVND. The source of the sample is a study of T cell changes during pregnancy in multiple sclerosis (dated by TCRdb to between 2018 and 2020). Regarding the research as a whole: In women with multiple sclerosis, the researchers looked at how the T cell repertoire shifted as pregnancy progressed.

Libraries were made using the immunoSEQ multiplex PCR assay. Held by TCRdb, this immuneACCESS table contains in-frame sequences only and omits some clones. Under half of the omission traces to an unresolved V gene where checked; the cause of the rest is unknown. Within this sample are 55,000 to 75,000 clones, with roughly 89% of them counted one time only. The ten biggest clones cover over 1% of the sample. The sample was peripheral blood, taken after pregnancy. The sequence derives from a female donor in good health, enrolled as a control in a pregnancy study. The sequence is built from TRBV19 and TRBJ1-1; no D gene can be assigned with confidence. Read as DNA, the sequence is TGTGCCAGTAGTATAAACGGGAACACTGAAGCTTTCTTT. Its coded protein is CASSINGNTEAFF.